The entry below describes one T cell receptor beta chain. The antigen is unknown. This entry comes from a study of CD8 T cells in ankylosing spondylitis. A single record per CDR3 protein comes from TCRdb applying MiXCR to the 5' RACE reads. The sample has 670,000 or so distinct CDR3 sequences; around 19% are singletons. The study's findings and limits: Some motif variants were previously reported in reactive arthritis synovial fluid and blood. Typical of ankylosing spondylitis blood, it appeared, was a TCR beta motif of eight highly homologous variants. Clones linked to disease, bearing a CD8+ phenotype, were relatively rare in peripheral blood.

The germline V gene encodes CDR1 KGHSH and CDR2 LQKENI. V was clipped by 6 bases and J by 3 bases, with 21 bases between them. CDR3 length equals 16 residues. The source is a male donor with ankylosing spondylitis. Specimen: blood, either unsorted or a sorted T cell fraction (not recorded which). The V gene is TRBV18, the J gene TRBJ2-7; maybe TRBD1 (6 bases). The CDR3 spells CASSPAEVRGVYEQYF. In DNA, the CDR3 is TGTGCCAGCTCCCCAGCGGAGGTCAGGGGTGTCTACGAGCAGTACTTC.